This T cell receptor beta chain is from a study of cytomegalovirus exposure and HLA in healthy donors (dated by TCRdb to 2015 to 2018). Context from the whole study: According to an earlier analysis of several hundred of the donors, about 179 million T cells yielded approximately 120 million unique TCR beta sequences and about 300 Gb of sequence data. About 330 gigabases of sequencing data and around 80 million unique TCR sequences made up an early release that covered approximately 700 HLA-typed donors. Of the 300 to 500 genotyped donors, 75% to 85% were placed in the genetic ancestry cluster associated with self-reported Caucasian donors. The study was designed to test whether signatures of past pathogen exposure could be identified by cataloging public T cell receptors. The T cell repertoires of 670 or so subjects were profiled by immunosequencing and related to cytomegalovirus serostatus. Besides the first cohort of approximately 710 subjects, a separate validation cohort made up of roughly 120 different subjects was used. The study combined high-throughput TCR immunosequencing, statistical association of individual TCRs with disease status, and machine learning to predict cytomegalovirus infection status. In a later analysis, previously published TCR beta repertoires from 500 to 750 donors were re-analyzed and high-resolution HLA genotyping was added so that TCR occurrence patterns could be studied. Rather than using new phenotypic data, the later analysis identified candidate immune exposures from TCR beta sequences and from how often those sequences occurred across donors. To decide whether each TCR beta V gene segment behaved as functional or pseudogenic, an earlier analysis of fewer than 750 of the donors relied on high-throughput TCR beta sequencing. Donor age, sex, ethnicity and CMV serostatus were collected together with the repertoire data. A later genetic analysis took genome-wide SNP genotypes for about three fifths of the roughly 670 donors and used that subset as a discovery cohort. Every repertoire in the discovery cohort had been generated on one and the same sequencing platform. Both class I and class II loci were covered by HLA typing, at four-digit resolution. The number of donors typed differed by locus, with roughly 629-640 for A, B, C, DRB1 and DQB1, approximately 500 for DQA1, 600 to 610 for DPA1, and some 450 for DPB1. Five DR-DQ haplotypes were treated as single units for association and clustering because of strong linkage in the cohort. Among some 410 genotyped donors of the cohort, an average of roughly 240,000 unique TCR beta nucleotide sequences were sequenced per donor, 15% to 20% of them non-productive.

CDR1 and CDR2 were assigned from the germline V gene as SGDLS and YYNGEE. The V and J ends are trimmed by 2 bases and 2 bases, leaving 8 bases between them. From cysteine to phenylalanine, the CDR3 is 14 amino acids long. Just CDR3 DNA is preserved here, 42 bases in frame from base 1. The library relied on the immunoSEQ multiplex PCR assay. For the multiplex PCR, a mixture combining 60 forward primers for TCR Vbeta segments and 13 reverse primers for TCR Jbeta segments was used. The CDR3 region of rearranged TCR beta genes was amplified from genomic DNA by a multiplex PCR assay. On the Illumina HiSeq System, the amplified TCR beta libraries were sequenced as 87-base-pair reads. On the authors' methods: A later analysis counted 65 million to 90 million unique TCR beta chains across the 700 or so repertoires, and approximately 11 million of these chains were shared by at least two donors. A nearest-neighbor algorithm error-corrected the raw reads and collapsed the reads into unique sequences, merging closely related sequences to remove PCR and sequencing errors. To assign V, D and J gene segments, CDR3 sequences were aligned to IMGT reference sequences. For a sequence to be retained, a match of at least six nucleotides was required to both a V gene segment and a J gene segment. A rearrangement counted as productive if the CDR3 had no stop codons and remained in frame with V and J, and every other rearrangement counted as non-productive. CDR3 was defined according to IMGT convention as the region running from the second conserved V-encoded cysteine to the conserved J-encoded phenylalanine. In an earlier analysis of 500 to 650 of the donors, sequences lacking an unambiguous match to a single V gene segment were excluded. An earlier analysis of approximately 590 of the donors classified V segments as functional when productive rearrangements were above 56.7% and as segregating when the standard deviation between donors was above 5%. To diagnose cytomegalovirus status from the catalog of TCR beta chain sequences, a statistical classification framework was built. In a later analysis, V and J genes were assigned by comparing TCR nucleotide sequences against IMGT/GENE-DB human TR gene sequences. A later analysis assigned CDR3 sequences and most-parsimonious VDJ recombination scenarios with the TCRdist pipeline. In a later analysis, each TCR beta chain was defined by its CDR3 amino acid sequence together with its V-gene family, and reads without a unique V-gene family were excluded. To address suspected cross-contamination and a sequencing artifact, a later analysis removed over 500 highly shared, low-generation-probability nucleotide sequences. In a later analysis, a clonal expansion index was calculated for each public chain from normalized within-repertoire ranks of inferred template counts. A later analysis computed generation probabilities with a VDJ recombination model fitted to out-of-frame rearrangements, and checked the results against IGoR. Hypergeometric tests were used in a later analysis to score TCR-TCR, TCR-HLA and TCR-CMV co-occurrence, with a repertoire-size bias correction applied to the TCR pairs. False discovery rates were estimated in a later analysis by permuting HLA or CMV assignments 20 times. A later analysis grouped co-occurring TCRs with DBSCAN, adding TCRdist sequence similarity when clustering within HLA-allele-positive subsets. Co-occurrence clustering excluded repertoires with fewer than 30,000 or more than 120,000 public chains, plus five with anomalous nucleotide sharing. Here the immuneACCESS table is served through TCRdb, limited to in-frame sequences with V and J called. Missing clones are a known gap in these copies; in checked studies unresolved V genes cover under half, and the rest lacks a known reason. The V and J calls and clone size come from that table; D and trimming were worked out from the DNA. The sample yields tens of thousands of clones; around 84% were counted once. In total, the top ten clones hold 2.1% of the sample.

General conclusions and limits of the study: Presence/absence analyses assumed roughly uniform sequencing depth across donors, an assumption that may not hold. While some public TCRs were present in many individuals, most TCR sequences turned up only very rarely across donors. Broadly in line with IMGT annotations, most TCR beta V segments showed up in productive rearrangements about 87% or about 30% of the time in an earlier analysis of around 600 of the donors. A group of highly shared sequence variants was considered likely to be a technical artifact of the sequencing pipeline. In a later analysis, HLA-associated TCR beta chains showed more clonal expansion and lower generation probabilities than non-associated chains that were equally common. The study listed 164 TCR beta chains as associated with cytomegalovirus. A later genetic analysis associated a missense DCLRE1C variant with V-gene and J-gene trimming of TCR beta chains, and an independent cohort replicated the association. A further reported finding was that TCR beta sequences accurately predicted the HLA-A and HLA-B alleles for most subjects in the first cohort. This cohort had only TCR beta chains sequenced, and the lack of alpha or paired-chain data limited which features could be detected. In a later analysis, the rate of TCR association differed among HLA loci, with DRB1 alleles having the most associated TCRs and HLA-C alleles having the fewest. Linkage disequilibrium might explain the correlated functional status among segregating V segments, but an unknown experimental factor could not be excluded. In a later analysis, several top co-occurrence clusters were reported to appear linked to parvovirus B19, influenza, CMV and Epstein-Barr virus. The authors suggested that the approach could potentially be generalized to other disease states and immunological phenotypes. Compared with the 666-donor mean, donors in an Asian-associated ancestry cluster had fewer N-insertions in productive TCRs, according to a later genetic analysis. CMV serostatus was the only immune exposure information available for the cohort. According to a later analysis, most CMV-associated TCR beta chains appeared to be HLA-restricted, and the HLA associations seemed to be driven largely by CMV exposure. In vitro tests confirmed that three of the cytomegalovirus-associated TCR beta chains recognize cytomegalovirus antigens. Some IMGT-functional V segments, including TRBV6-2 and TRBV6-3, could not be distinguished by the 87-base-pair reads and were therefore excluded. The earlier analysis of approximately 540 of the donors excluded 15 to 20 rarely observed V segments, including chromosome 9 orphons, because counts were too low. Because HLA typing was unavailable for some donors at each locus, only the typed subset was used in association tests. Specific HLA alleles were associated with some 15,000 TCR beta sequences at a false discovery rate of 0.05 in a later analysis. Cytomegalovirus status was reported to be diagnosed by the classifier with high specificity and sensitivity in both the original and validation cohorts. When HLA alleles, especially DR and DQ, strongly co-occurred, attributing TCR associations to individual alleles was difficult.

Notes on this clone: The clone's antigen remains unknown. No quality values exist for individual bases; no much larger clone is one base distant.

The cohort consisted of approximately 670 healthy bone marrow donors. Cohort members were all nominally healthy when sampled, although unrecorded immune exposures were likely present. The donor was CMV seronegative and belonged to the group of under 400 seronegative cohort members. Every donor gave a peripheral blood sample, and the peripheral blood mononuclear cells from that sample were used for TCR beta sequencing. The Qiagen DNeasy Blood Extraction Kit was used to extract genomic DNA from the blood cell samples. Material: PBMCs. The sequence derives from a man between 18 and 35 years old in good health and CMV-seronegative. This chain is built from TRBV9 and TRBJ2-1; the D gene is unclear. The nucleotide sequence is TGTGCCAGCAGCGTCGGCGGCCCCTACAATGAGCAGTTCTTC. The encoded protein is CASSVGGPYNEQFF.